A single sample gave rise to the 6 T cell receptor beta chains below, sequenced in a study of graft-versus-host responses after intestinal transplantation. TCRdb keeps only in-frame clones here, not all; method: immunoSEQ multiplex PCR. The top ten hold under 1.5% of the sample, which has around 100,000 clones, around 94% seen once. The antigens these receptors bind are not known. This sample comprised unstimulated CD8+ T cells sorted from spleen or lymph node cells, obtained before transplant. The source of these receptors is a human donor who was the organ donor for an intestinal transplant.

The chain recombines TRBV7-6 with TRBJ2-3; D is ambiguous. The V gene lost 3 bases and the J gene lost 3 bases, with 4 bases spanning the gap. CDR3 length equals 12 residues. CDR1 SGHVS and CDR2 FNYEAQ come from the germline V gene. CDR3 region: CASSLGTDTQYF. The CDR3 coding sequence is TGTGCCAGCAGCTTGGGGACAGATACGCAGTATTTT. Full variable domain (rest looked up from reference TRBV7-6 and TRBJ2-3): GAGVSQSPRYKVTKRGQDVALRCDPISGHVSLYWYRQALGQGPEFLTYFNYEAQQDKSGLPNDRFSAERPEGSISTLTIQRTEQRDSAMYRCASSLGTDTQYFGPGTRLTVL.

This chain joins TRBV5-6 and TRBJ1-5, with D possibly matching TRBD1 (5 bases). The CDR3 extends over 13 amino acids. V was clipped by 2 bases and J by 4 bases, with 7 bases between them. Germline V gene sequence: CDR1 SGHDT, CDR2 YYEEEE. The CDR3 spells CASSFRDNQPQHF. The CDR3 nucleotides are TGTGCCAGCAGCTTCAGGGATAATCAGCCCCAGCATTTT.

The chain is built from TRBV2 and TRBJ2-5; possibly TRBD1 for D (8 bases). The ends were cut back, 6 bases at V and 4 bases at J, with 24 bases in the middle. CDR3 length: 17 amino acids. In germline, CDR1 is SNHLY, CDR2 FYNNEI. DNA for the CDR3: TGTGCCAGCAGGGGGGGGGCAGGGGGCCCGCTGCGAGAGACCCAGTACTTC. This encodes CASRGGAGGPLRETQYF.

This clone was seen a handful of times. The chain is built from TRBV10-3 and TRBJ2-7, with D tentatively TRBD1 (6 bases). V gave up 5 bases and J gave up 2 bases, with 13 bases separating them. The germline V gene has CDR1 ENHRY and CDR2 SYGVKD. The CDR3 is made up of 14 amino acids. CDR3 nucleotides: TGTGCCATCAGTACCTACAGGGACGCCTACGAGCAGTACTTC. Encoded protein: CAISTYRDAYEQYF.

The V gene is TRBV7-2, the J gene TRBJ1-2; D is uncertain. Germline CDR1 and CDR2: SGHTA and FQGNSA. The CDR3 extends over 13 amino acids. V was cut by 1 base and J by 0 bases, with 3 bases left in between. The CDR3 region is CASSLDTNYGYTF. The CDR3 DNA is TGTGCCAGCAGCTTAGACACTAACTATGGCTACACCTTC.

The chain links TRBV28 to TRBJ1-2, with 7 bases lining up with TRBD1. Germline V lookup: CDR1 MDHEN, CDR2 SYDVKM. Trimming at V came to 5 bases and at J to 6 bases, leaving 6 bases not matched to a gene. There are 13 residues in the CDR3. CDR3 sequence: CASSLIQGNGYTF. Here the CDR3 DNA reads TGTGCCAGCAGTCTGATACAGGGGAATGGCTACACCTTC.